Following are 30 T cell receptor beta chains from one sample sequenced in a study of T cell repertoires in cytomegalovirus infection. These receptors have no known antigen. TCRdb re-derived calls from the reads in MiXCR, one entry per CDR3 protein. The sample shows about 220,000 distinct CDR3 sequences, around 35% of them seen only once. This material consisted of CD8+ T cells from cultured PBMCs, taken from culture after CMV antigen stimulation. The receptor set was obtained from a human donor in good health (CMV status not recorded). Some clones in this sample may be carry-over from other donors' samples.

This clonotype was counted between two and nine times. V gene TRBV4-2 combines with J gene TRBJ2-3; 9 bases are a match to TRBD2. This CDR3 spans 22 amino acids. V shed 0 bases, J shed 4 bases, and the junction held 23 bases outside the gene matches. Germline V CDR1 and CDR2: LGHNA, YNFKEQ. CDR3 sequence (DNA): TGTGCCAGCAGCCAAGATCCTCTCGACAGGGAGGGGTCTAGCGGGGTGGCAGATACGCAGTATTTT. Translation gives CASSQDPLDREGSSGVADTQYF.

The rearrangement joins TRBV15 to TRBJ1-5; TRBD1 might be the D (6 bases). V was cut by 4 bases and J by 4 bases, with 11 bases left in between. The length of the CDR3 is 14 residues. Germline V gene lookup returns CDR1 LNHNV and CDR2 YYDKDF (reference sequence). This CDR3 is CATSTGTRNQPQHF. Written as DNA, the CDR3 is TGTGCCACCAGCACGGGGACACGGAATCAGCCCCAGCATTTT.

This clonotype was counted between two and nine times. The chain carries TRBV12-3 or TRBV12-4 and TRBJ1-5; 10 bases agree with TRBD1. The ends lost 7 bases at V and 9 bases at J; junction bases unmatched: 9. The CDR3 contains 14 residues. As DNA, the CDR3 is TGTGCCAGCATGGGGACAGGGGTTGTGAGGCCCCAGCATTTT. Protein product: CASMGTGVVRPQHF.

This clonotype has a single count. The chain couples TRBV20-1 to TRBJ1-3, with D hard to call. This CDR3 comprises 15 residues. V dropped 1 base and J dropped 0 bases, with 10 bases sitting between them. CDR1 and CDR2 from the germline V gene are DFQATT and SNEGSKA (reference sequence). CDR3 bases: TGCAGTGCTAGAGGGGAGTCTGACTCTGGAAACACCATATATTTT. Encoded protein: CSARGESDSGNTIYF.

This clonotype has a count of ten or more. The rearrangement joins TRBV19 to TRBJ2-7; TRBD1 matches 11 bases. Germline CDR1 reads LNHDA; CDR2 reads SQIVND (reference sequence). V dropped 7 bases and J dropped 4; count of bases not matched to a gene: 6. This CDR3 is built from 14 residues. The CDR3 bases are TGTGCCAGTACCCGGACAGGGGGCAAATACGAGCAGTACTTC. Translated, it gives CASTRTGGKYEQYF.

This clonotype was picked up a small number of times. V gene TRBV11-2 combines with J gene TRBJ1-4; D gene uncertain. The V gene lost 5 bases and the J gene lost 4 bases, with 14 bases spanning the gap. Germline V gene data show CDR1 as SGHAT and CDR2 as FQNNGV. The CDR3 loop spans 15 amino acids. In DNA form, the CDR3 reads TGTGCCAGCAGCCATCGCGGGGAGGATAATGAAAAACTGTTTTTT. Its protein product is CASSHRGEDNEKLFF. Filled out from reference TRBV11-2 and TRBJ1-4, the complete variable domain reads EAGVAQSPRYKIIEKRQSVAFWCNPISGHATLYWYQQILGQGPKLLIQFQNNGVVDDSQLPKDRFSAERLKGVDSTLKIQPAKLEDSAVYLCASSHRGEDNEKLFFGSGTQLSVL.

In its sample, this clonotype was seen a few times. The chain links TRBV27 to TRBJ2-1; no firm D call. This CDR3 has 14 amino acids. Trimming took off 1 base at V and 5 bases at J, with 9 bases between the two ends. The germline CDR1 and CDR2 sequences are MNHEY and SMNVEV (reference sequence). The CDR3 nucleotides read TGTGCCAGCAGTTTATTGGCCCCCGACAATGAGCAGTTCTTC. Amino acids: CASSLLAPDNEQFF.

In this sample, this clonotype turned up a few times. J is TRBJ1-1 and V is TRBV12-3 or TRBV12-4, with a weak D call TRBD1 (5 bases). Trimming shortened V by 3 bases and J by 2 bases, and 10 bases separated the two germline ends. There are 14 residues in the CDR3. CDR3 amino acids: CASSFDRINTEAFF. Here the CDR3 DNA reads TGTGCCAGCAGTTTCGACAGAATAAACACTGAAGCTTTCTTT.

The chain joins TRBV11-2 to TRBJ1-1; 8 positions agree with TRBD1. CDR1 and CDR2 from the germline V gene are SGHAT and FQNNGV. The CDR3 has 15 residues. V trimming: 4 bases; J trimming: 12 bases; junction bases outside the gene matches: 16. The CDR3 loop reads CASSSQGQDSQESFF. CDR3 nucleotide sequence: TGTGCCAGCAGCTCTCAGGGACAGGATTCCCAGGAATCTTTCTTT.

The CDR3 is CASSISGGRTDTQYF. CDR3 coding DNA: TGTGCCAGCAGCATTAGCGGGGGCCGCACAGATACGCAGTATTTT. This sequence joins TRBV11-2 and TRBJ2-3, with 9 bases lining up with TRBD2. The CDR3 runs to 15 residues. Germline lookup yields CDR1 SGHAT and CDR2 FQNNGV. Trimming removed 5 bases from V and 1 base from J; junction bases left unmatched: 4.

The chain joins TRBV20-1 to TRBJ2-4; either TRBD1 or TRBD2 may fit D (5 bases each). CDR1 is DFQATT, CDR2 SNEGSKA, per germline (reference sequence). The CDR3 consists of 13 residues. With 3 bases removed from V and 15 bases from J, the gap between germline ends came to 21 bases. The CDR3 DNA is TGCAGTGCTAGTCCTTCCTCATGGGACCCACGGTACTTC. Translated, it gives CSASPSSWDPRYF.

This clonotype was observed a few times. The chain carries TRBV27 and TRBJ2-1; 10 nucleotides agree with TRBD2. CDR3 length: 16 amino acids. Trimming cost V 5 bases and J 4 bases; bases outside gene matches: 8. Germline V CDR1 and CDR2: MNHEY, SMNVEV (reference sequence). CDR3 DNA sequence: TGTGCCAGCAGTCCAAGTGGGACTAGCGAATACAATGAGCAGTTCTTC. Encoded protein: CASSPSGTSEYNEQFF.

The chain employs TRBV12-3 or TRBV12-4 and TRBJ2-5; 8 bases are shared with TRBD2. The CDR3 is 14 residues long. V was pared by 6 bases and J by 2 bases, with 5 bases of the junction left unmatched. Written as DNA, the CDR3 is TGTGCCAGCAGAGTGGCGGGGGGACAAGAGACCCAGTACTTC. Translation gives CASRVAGGQETQYF.

This chain joins TRBV29-1 and TRBJ1-1, with D perhaps matching TRBD1 (5 bases). V lost 7 bases, J lost 2 bases, and 11 bases lay in between. The germline V gene encodes CDR1 SQVTM and CDR2 ANQGSEA. CDR3 length equals 12 residues. As DNA, the CDR3 is TGCAGCGCCTCCAGGGAAAACACTGAAGCTTTCTTT. This encodes CSASRENTEAFF. Together with reference TRBV29-1 and TRBJ1-1, the CDR3 gives the full variable domain: SAVISQKPSRDICQRGTSLTIQCQVDSQVTMMFWYRQQPGQSLTLIATANQGSEATYESGFVIDKFPISRPNLTFSTLTVSNMSPEDSSIYLCSASRENTEAFFGQGTRLTVV.

The chain recombines TRBV12-3 or TRBV12-4 with TRBJ2-4; 7 positions match TRBD1. The CDR3 has 17 amino acids. V dropped 6 bases and J dropped 0; count of bases not matched to a gene: 11. The CDR3 spells CASSRSGTAKAKNIQYF. The CDR3 nucleotides are TGTGCCAGCAGCCGCTCCGGGACAGCCAAAGCCAAAAACATTCAGTACTTC.

The genes are TRBV5-4 and TRBJ2-1; TRBD1 or TRBD2 may be the D gene (5 bases each). The ends were cut back, 2 bases at V and 15 bases at J, with 12 bases in the middle. CDR1 is SGHNT, CDR2 YYREEE, per germline (reference sequence). This CDR3 is 11 amino acids long. CDR3 protein: CASSFGAIRFF. In nucleotides, the CDR3 is TGTGCCAGCAGCTTCGGGGCGATCCGGTTCTTC. Complete variable domain (other parts from reference TRBV5-4 and TRBJ2-1): ETGVTQSPTHLIKTRGQQVTLRCSSQSGHNTVSWYQQALGQGPQFIFQYYREEENGRGNFPPRFSGLQFPNYSSELNVNALELDDSALYLCASSFGAIRFFGPGTRLTVL.

This chain connects TRBV12-3 or TRBV12-4 to TRBJ1-3, with D unresolved. This CDR3 region has 14 residues. Trimming took 6 bases from V and 0 from J, leaving 9 bases between them. The CDR3 coding sequence is TGTGCCAGCAGCTCCGCGGTCTCTGGAAACACCATATATTTT. This translates into CASSSAVSGNTIYF.

This clonotype was seen a few times. The junction differs from germline at one of its ends, possibly a read error. The chain joins TRBV27 to TRBJ2-5; possibly TRBD2 for D (6 bases). The CDR3 runs 14 residues. Germline CDR1 reads MNHEY; CDR2 reads SMNVEV (reference sequence). The DNA for the CDR3 is TGTGCCAGCAGGTTATCGGGAGCCTTGGGGACCCAGTACTTC. It specifies CASRLSGALGTQYF.

The rearrangement joins TRBV7-9 to TRBJ2-7, with a weak D call TRBD1 (6 bases). This CDR3 contains 16 residues. From germline, CDR1 is SEHNR and CDR2 FQNEAQ (reference sequence). The V gene lost 5 bases and the J gene lost 2 bases, with 19 bases spanning the gap. The CDR3 loop reads CASSPPRWQGTYEQYF. In DNA, the CDR3 is TGTGCCAGCAGCCCACCCCGCTGGCAGGGGACCTACGAGCAGTACTTC.

This chain connects TRBV28 to TRBJ1-5; 8 nucleotides match TRBD1. CDR1 is MDHEN and CDR2 is SYDVKM in the germline V gene. This CDR3 spans 15 amino acids. Trimming cost V 5 bases and J 1 base; bases outside gene matches: 4. In DNA form, the CDR3 reads TGTGCCAGCAGTACACAGGGGGGGAGCAATCAGCCCCAGCATTTT. Amino acid sequence: CASSTQGGSNQPQHF.

This chain connects TRBV11-2 to TRBJ1-2; D might be TRBD1 (5 bases). The germline CDR1 and CDR2 sequences are SGHAT and FQNNGV. The CDR3 runs 12 residues. V shed 4 bases and J shed 7 bases, with 10 bases lying between them. The CDR3 bases are TGTGCCAGCAGCTGGCAGGGCGGTGGCTACACCTTC. This sequence encodes CASSWQGGGYTF.

This clonotype was picked up many times. This chain joins TRBV7-6 and TRBJ2-2, with 7 nucleotides matching TRBD2. The CDR3 sequence is 15 residues long. Germline V CDR1 and CDR2: SGHVS, FNYEAQ. Trimming removed 6 bases from V and 6 bases from J; junction bases left unmatched: 10. DNA of the CDR3: TGTGCCAGCAGTTCGACTAGCCTAAGTCCCGGGGAGCTGTTTTTT. Its protein is CASSSTSLSPGELFF.

This clonotype was counted a single time. V and J are TRBV7-4 and TRBJ1-1; possibly TRBD1 for D (6 bases). Trimming took 6 bases from V and 5 from J, leaving 19 bases between them. Germline CDR1 is SGHVT and CDR2 is SQSDAQ. This CDR3 has 15 residues. In nucleotides, the CDR3 is TGTGCCAGCAGTTCCTTAATCCAGGGGAGAACTGAAGCTTTCTTT. Protein product: CASSSLIQGRTEAFF.

This clonotype was found a few times. The rearrangement joins TRBV6-1 to TRBJ2-7; 8 nucleotides agree with TRBD1. Germline CDR1 MNHNS, CDR2 SASEGT. This CDR3 region has 13 residues. V was clipped by 10 bases and J by 2 bases; unmatched bases: 7. This CDR3 reads CATVSGQAYEQYF. The CDR3 bases are TGTGCCACCGTCTCGGGACAGGCCTACGAGCAGTACTTC.

This clonotype was recorded many times. The chain joins TRBV4-1 to TRBJ2-2, with a possible D match to TRBD1 (5 bases). The V end lost 4 bases, the J end lost 6 bases, and 21 bases lay between the germline ends. Germline V lookup: CDR1 MGHRA, CDR2 YSYEKL. CDR3 length: 17 residues. In DNA, the CDR3 is TGCGCCAGCAGCCTCCCTCCGGCCAGGGTTCGTGCCGGGGAGCTGTTTTTT. This encodes CASSLPPARVRAGELFF.

This clonotype has more than one count but fewer than ten. V and J are TRBV7-6 and TRBJ2-5; 8 positions agree with TRBD2. Per the germline V gene, CDR1 is SGHVS and CDR2 is FNYEAQ. After removal of 5 bases from V and 5 bases from J, the junction contained 13 bases not matched to a gene. CDR3 length: 16 residues. CDR3 nucleotide sequence: TGTGCCAGCAGCGCCCCCGGGGGGGTCGTAAGGGAGACCCAGTACTTC. Protein product: CASSAPGGVVRETQYF.

This clonotype has a handful of counts. The chain carries TRBV10-3 and TRBJ2-3; unclear D gene. This CDR3 spans 12 amino acids. Deletions cut 6 bases from V and 4 bases from J, with 8 bases between. Germline assignment: CDR1 ENHRY and CDR2 SYGVKD. CDR3 coding DNA: TGTGCCATCAGCTTAGATTCAGATACGCAGTATTTT. Translated, it gives CAISLDSDTQYF.

CDR3 DNA: TGTGCCAGCAGCCACAGCGGGGGGAGGTTGGAGACCCAGTACTTC. Protein: CASSHSGGRLETQYF. The gene calls are TRBV7-6 and TRBJ2-5; TRBD2 matches at 9 bases. There are 15 residues in the CDR3. Germline-derived CDR1 and CDR2 are SGHVS and FNYEAQ. The V gene end was trimmed by 5 bases and the J gene end by 5 bases; junction bases not matched to a gene: 9.

In its sample, this clonotype was seen many times. This chain links TRBV12-5 with TRBJ2-3, with TRBD2 matching over 8 bases. The V gene end was trimmed by 5 bases and the J gene end by 0 bases; junction bases not matched to a gene: 16. From germline, CDR1 is LGHNT and CDR2 FRNRAP. CDR3 length equals 19 residues. This CDR3 is CASGLLTFLAGTSTDTQYF. CDR3 nucleotide sequence: TGTGCTAGTGGTCTCCTGACCTTTTTAGCGGGAACTAGCACAGATACGCAGTATTTT.

Only a few counts were recorded for this clonotype. The chain carries TRBV7-8 and TRBJ2-7; TRBD2 matches 11 bases. V lost 4 bases to trimming and J lost 2 bases; unmatched junction nucleotides: 13. The CDR3 consists of 18 residues. Germline V gives CDR1 SGHVS, CDR2 FQNEAQ. In DNA form, the CDR3 reads TGTGCCAGCAGCTCAACTAACGCCGGGACTAGCGGAACCTACGAGCAGTACTTC. Protein product: CASSSTNAGTSGTYEQYF. Together with reference TRBV7-8 and TRBJ2-7, the CDR3 gives the full variable domain: GAGVSQSPRYKVAKRGQDVALRCDPISGHVSLFWYQQALGQGPEFLTYFQNEAQLDKSGLPSDRFFAERPEGSVSTLKIQRTQQEDSAVYLCASSSTNAGTSGTYEQYFGPGTRLTVT.